This entry describes one TCR beta chain. Its antigen is still unknown. Stable or active relapsing-remitting multiple sclerosis, untreated and meeting revised McDonald criteria, defined the controls. TEMRA cells were FACS-enriched and CD8+ and CD4+ T cells negatively isolated. This record comes from a study of CD8 T cells in Susac syndrome. Notes on the study in general: An acknowledgment was made by the study that its TCR sequencing and HLA analysis involved relatively few individuals.

When the RNA was reverse transcribed, random hexamers were used with an input of roughly 0.45 to 1 ug. Each CDR3 protein gets one entry after TCRdb re-called the immunoSEQ multiplex PCR reads with MiXCR. Seen here are 150,000 to 200,000 distinct CDR3 sequences, more than 90% observed once, and the top ten hold around 0.093%. V lost 3 bases and J 3 bases, leaving 13 bases between the germline ends. CDR3 length equals 15 residues. Germline V gene sequence: CDR1 SGDLS, CDR2 YYNGEE. The sequenced sample consisted of CD4+ T cells from PBMCs. The chain couples TRBV9 to TRBJ1-5; a weak D match, TRBD1 (5 bases). The sequence derives from a human donor with multiple sclerosis. CDR3 loop: CASSAQWGNNQPQHF. The CDR3 region has the DNA TGTGCCAGCAGCGCTCAATGGGGGAACAATCAGCCCCAGCATTTT.